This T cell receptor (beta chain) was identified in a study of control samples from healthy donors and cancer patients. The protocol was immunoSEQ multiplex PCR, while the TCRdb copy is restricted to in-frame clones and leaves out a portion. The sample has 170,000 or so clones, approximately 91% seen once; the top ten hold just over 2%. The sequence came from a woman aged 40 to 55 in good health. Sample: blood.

CDR3 bases: TGCGCCAGCAGCTTCGATGGGACAGGGAACACTGAAGCTTTCTTT. It codes for CASSFDGTGNTEAFF. The rearrangement uses TRBV5-1 and TRBJ1-1, with 8 positions matching TRBD1. CDR1 and CDR2 (germline): SGHRS, YFSETQ. CDR3 size: 15 residues. The junction had 4 bases not matched to a gene; V was cut back by 2 bases and J by 1 base. The entire variable domain, with the rest obtained from reference TRBV5-1 and TRBJ1-1, is as follows: KAGVTQTPRYLIKTRGQQVTLSCSPISGHRSVSWYQQTPGQGLQFLFEYFSETQRNKGNFPGRFSGRQFSNSRSEMNVSTLELGDSALYLCASSFDGTGNTEAFFGQGTRLTVV.